The source of this TCR beta chain is a study of CD8 T cells in ankylosing spondylitis. Study-wide points: Roughly eight highly homologous variants made up a TCR beta motif, and this motif appeared characteristic of ankylosing spondylitis blood. Disease-linked clones bore a CD8+ phenotype, appearing relatively rarely in peripheral blood. Matched synovial fluid from ankylosing spondylitis patients was reported to be enriched for disease-linked clones.

TCRdb reprocessed the 5' RACE reads with MiXCR, giving one entry per CDR3 protein. Among around 250,000 distinct CDR3 sequences listed, roughly a third were seen once. For this clonotype: The antigen remains undetermined. One junction end does not reproduce the germline sequence, and a read error may be involved.

The CDR3 is made up of 12 amino acids. The chain joins TRBV5-3 to TRBJ1-5; weak D call: TRBD1 (5 bases). TRBV5-3 counts as an open reading frame of uncertain function. What was sequenced was blood, either unsorted or a sorted T cell fraction (not recorded which). This TCR was recovered from a male donor with ankylosing spondylitis or in good health (not recorded which). CDR3 coding DNA: TGTGCCAGGAGCTTGGGGCCACAGCCCCAGCATTTT. It yields the protein CARSLGPQPQHF.